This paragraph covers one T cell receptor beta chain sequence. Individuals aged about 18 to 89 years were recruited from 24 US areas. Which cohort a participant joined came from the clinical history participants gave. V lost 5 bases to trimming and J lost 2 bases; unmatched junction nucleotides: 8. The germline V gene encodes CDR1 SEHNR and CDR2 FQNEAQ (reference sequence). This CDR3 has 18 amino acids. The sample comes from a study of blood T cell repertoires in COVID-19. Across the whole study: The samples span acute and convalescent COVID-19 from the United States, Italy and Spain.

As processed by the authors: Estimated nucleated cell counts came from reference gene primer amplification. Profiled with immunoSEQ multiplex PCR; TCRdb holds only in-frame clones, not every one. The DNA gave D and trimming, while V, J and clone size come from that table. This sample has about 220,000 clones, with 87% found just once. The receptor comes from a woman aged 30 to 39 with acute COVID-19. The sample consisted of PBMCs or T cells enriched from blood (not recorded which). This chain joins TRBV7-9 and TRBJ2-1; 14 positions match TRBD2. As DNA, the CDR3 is TGTGCCAGCAGCCACCCGACTAGCGGGGGGGAGGCCTACAATGAGCAGTTCTTC. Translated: CASSHPTSGGEAYNEQFF.